This T cell receptor (beta chain) was sequenced in a study of CD4 T cells in relation to SARS-CoV-2 and coronaviruses. General study points: SARS-CoV-2-driven expansion was significantly weaker in crossreactive than monoreactive clones. Pre-pandemic and post-infection samples never came from the same donor. Crossreactivity was assessed only for spike protein, not other viral proteins.

Deep TCR-beta sequencing used DNA from uncultured naive and memory CD4+ T cells. Assay used: immunoSEQ multiplex PCR; TCRdb lists only in-frame clones, some missing. The profile shows 68,000 or so clones, 85% to 95% of them singletons. Concerning this clone: As yet, its antigen is unknown.

Per germline, CDR1 SGHNT and CDR2 YENEEA. The CDR3 extends over 14 amino acids. V lost 5 bases and J 0 bases, leaving 8 bases between the germline ends. Unexposed donor CD4+ T cells date from about 2011-2018, before the COVID-19 pandemic. This TCR was sampled from a human donor in good health. The chain joins TRBV11-3 to TRBJ1-3; D is possibly TRBD1 (6 bases). Specimen: naive CD4+ T cells from PBMCs. Described subset: naive CD4+ T cells isolated by negative enrichment. The CDR3 bases are TGTGCCAGCAGCCTAGGGGGCTCTGGAAACACCATATATTTT. Translating it yields CASSLGGSGNTIYF.